The 9 T cell receptor beta chains below come from one sample, sequenced in a study of liver allograft versus peripheral blood T cells (TCRdb year 2020). Turning to the overall study: T cell receptor repertoires present within transplanted livers were compared with repertoires in the peripheral blood of liver transplant recipients.

Sequencing used an Illumina MiSeq. TCRdb passed the public sequencing reads through fastp at Q25 and MiXCR, retaining productive beta sequences. Entries that share a CDR3 protein sequence are merged under the most common genes and DNA. The sample table lists approximately 8,600 distinct CDR3 sequences, over 15% of them with a count of one. Of the sample, approximately 1.8% falls within the top ten clones. All receptors derive from a human patient who had a liver transplant. After a transplant, some T cells may have been passed on by the graft donor.

The chain links TRBV7-2 to TRBJ2-7, with 8 nucleotides matching TRBD2. Germline V lookup: CDR1 SGHTA, CDR2 FQGNSA. V shed 3 bases and J 6 bases; nucleotides not matched to a gene: 13. The CDR3 spans 16 residues. The CDR3 coding sequence is TGTGCCAGCAGCTTGGGCGGGGGGCCGAGTTCGGGCGAGCAGTACTTC. Its protein is CASSLGGGPSSGEQYF.

This clonotype was observed at least ten times. This chain connects TRBV6-5 to TRBJ1-2; 10 nucleotides agree with TRBD1. The CDR3 runs to 16 residues. Losses at the gene ends were 2 bases for V and 4 bases for J; bases not matched to a gene: 7. The germline gives CDR1 MNHEY, CDR2 SVGAGI. CDR3 region: CASSYVRTGGGYGYTF. In nucleotides, the CDR3 is TGTGCCAGCAGTTACGTAAGGACAGGGGGAGGCTATGGCTACACCTTC.

This clonotype has a count of ten or more. The chain carries TRBV7-9 and TRBJ1-4; 9 bases align to TRBD1. V lost 5 bases to trimming and J lost 8 bases; unmatched junction nucleotides: 9. From germline, CDR1 is SEHNR and CDR2 FQNEAQ (reference sequence). The CDR3 is made up of 15 amino acids. CDR3 sequence (DNA): TGTGCCAGCAGCCTTCCGGGACAGGGATGGGAAAAACTGTTTTTT. Translation gives CASSLPGQGWEKLFF.

The rearrangement uses TRBV5-5 and TRBJ1-6; 8 bases fit TRBD1. Germline values: CDR1 SGHKS, CDR2 YYEKEE (reference sequence). This CDR3 is built from 15 residues. With 3 bases clipped from V and 10 bases from J, the junction kept 9 bases outside the gene matches. CDR3: CASSSRTGQGSPLHF. DNA for the CDR3: TGTGCCAGCAGCTCGCGGACAGGGCAGGGCTCACCCCTCCACTTT.

The chain joins TRBV9 to TRBJ1-1; no clear D. Trimming stripped 0 bases from V and 7 bases from J, with 10 bases between. The V gene's germline CDR1 is SGDLS and CDR2 YYNGEE. The CDR3 has 13 residues. CDR3 in DNA: TGTGCCAGCAGCGTAGAGGCGAAAAGTGAAGCTTTCTTT. This translates into CASSVEAKSEAFF.

This clonotype rates as large. The J gene is TRBJ1-4, the V gene TRBV29-1; a weak D match, TRBD1 (5 bases). This CDR3 contains 12 residues. The V and J ends lost 4 bases and 8 bases respectively, with 11 bases between them. Germline V gives CDR1 SQVTM, CDR2 ANQGSEA. DNA for the CDR3: TGCAGCGTTGTCAGGGAGGACGAAAAACTGTTTTTT. Translating it yields CSVVREDEKLFF. Full variable domain (outside the CDR3, taken from reference TRBV29-1 and TRBJ1-4): SAVISQKPSRDICQRGTSLTIQCQVDSQVTMMFWYRQQPGQSLTLIATANQGSEATYESGFVIDKFPISRPNLTFSTLTVSNMSPEDSSIYLCSVVREDEKLFFGSGTQLSVL.

The sample holds a few counts of this clonotype. In DNA, the CDR3 is TGTGCCAGCAGTGCCCGGAGAAGGATTGGCTCTAACTATGGCTACACCTTC. Protein sequence: CASSARRRIGSNYGYTF. V and J are TRBV2 and TRBJ1-2; D not resolved. The V end was cut by 4 bases, the J end by 0 bases, with 18 bases between. The CDR3 runs to 17 residues. Germline lookup yields CDR1 SNHLY and CDR2 FYNNEI.

This clonotype was observed many times. The V call is TRBV6-5, the J call TRBJ2-7, with 11 bases identical to TRBD1. This CDR3 contains 13 residues. Trimming took 7 bases from V and 3 from J; bases not matched to a gene: 2. CDR1 is MNHEY, CDR2 SVGAGI, per germline. CDR3 in amino acids: CASTGTGGYEQYF. The CDR3, as DNA: TGTGCCAGCACCGGGACAGGGGGCTACGAGCAGTACTTC.

By sample share, this clonotype is medium-sized. The chain has TRBV7-2 and TRBJ1-2, with TRBD1 matching over 7 bases. Germline assignment: CDR1 SGHTA and CDR2 FQGNSA. The ends lost 5 bases at V and 4 bases at J; junction bases unmatched: 4. This CDR3 is built from 13 residues. The CDR3 bases are TGTGCCAGCAGCCAGGGACAGCTCTATGGCTACACCTTC. Its protein is CASSQGQLYGYTF.